This T cell receptor (beta chain) was recovered during a study of CD8 T cells in ankylosing spondylitis. This clonotype was observed a handful of times. Its matching antigen is unknown. Study outcomes and limitations: About 8 highly homologous variants formed a TCR beta motif that appeared characteristic of ankylosing spondylitis blood.

TCRdb re-derived calls from the 5' RACE reads in MiXCR, one entry per CDR3 protein. Of 450,000 or so distinct CDR3 sequences listed, 25% to 30% were seen once; the top ten hold about 0.89%. Per the germline V gene, CDR1 is ENHRY and CDR2 is SYGVKD. This CDR3 region has 12 residues. V was clipped by 3 bases and J by 3 bases, with 5 bases between them. The specimen sequenced was blood, either unsorted or a sorted T cell fraction (not recorded which). This sequence was found in a male donor with ankylosing spondylitis. The chain links TRBV10-3 to TRBJ2-5; a weak D match, TRBD1 (5 bases). CDR3 residues: CAISEGEETQYF. CDR3 DNA: TGTGCCATCAGTGAAGGGGAAGAGACCCAGTACTTC.